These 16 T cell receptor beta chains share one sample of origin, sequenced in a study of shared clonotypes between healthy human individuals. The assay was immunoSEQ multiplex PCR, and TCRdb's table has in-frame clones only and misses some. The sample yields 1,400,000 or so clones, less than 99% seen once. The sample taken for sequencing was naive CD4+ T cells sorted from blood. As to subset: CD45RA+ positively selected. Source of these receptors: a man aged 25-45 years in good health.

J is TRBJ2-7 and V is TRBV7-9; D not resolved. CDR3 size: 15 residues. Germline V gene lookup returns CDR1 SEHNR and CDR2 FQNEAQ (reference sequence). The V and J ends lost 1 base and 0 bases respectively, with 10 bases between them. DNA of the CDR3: TGTGCCAGCAGCTTAGGGGTAGGGTTCTCCTACGAGCAGTACTTC. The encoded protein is CASSLGVGFSYEQYF.

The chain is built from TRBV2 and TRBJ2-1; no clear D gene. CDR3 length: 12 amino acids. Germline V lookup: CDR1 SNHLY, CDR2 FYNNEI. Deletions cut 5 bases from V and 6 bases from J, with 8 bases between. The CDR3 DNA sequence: TGTGCCAGCAGTCTAAACTTCAATGAGCAGTTCTTC. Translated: CASSLNFNEQFF.

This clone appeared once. This chain's CDR3 is CASKTGGSLGGYTF. CDR3 DNA sequence: TGTGCCAGCAAAACAGGGGGCTCCCTAGGAGGCTACACCTTC. The chain employs TRBV28 and TRBJ1-2, with TRBD1 matching over 9 bases. This CDR3 is built from 14 residues. CDR1 is MDHEN and CDR2 is SYDVKM in the germline V gene. The J segment lost 8 bases and the V segment lost 7 bases, leaving 11 bases of the junction unmatched.

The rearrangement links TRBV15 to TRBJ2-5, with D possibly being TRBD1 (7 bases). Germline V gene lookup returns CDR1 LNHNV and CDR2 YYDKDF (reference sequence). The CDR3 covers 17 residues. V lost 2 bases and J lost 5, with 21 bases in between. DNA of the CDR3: TGTGCCACCAGCAGAATTGGGGCAGGGGGGAGGTTTGAGACCCAGTACTTC. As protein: CATSRIGAGGRFETQYF.

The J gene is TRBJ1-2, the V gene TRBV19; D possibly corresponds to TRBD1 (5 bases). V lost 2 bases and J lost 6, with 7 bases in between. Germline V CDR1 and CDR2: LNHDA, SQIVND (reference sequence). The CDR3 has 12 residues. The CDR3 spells CASSIRGHGYTF. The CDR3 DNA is TGTGCCAGTAGTATAAGGGGCCATGGCTACACCTTC.

In nucleotides, the CDR3 is TGTGCCAGCAGTTTTATGTCAACAGGGGAGTGGACCGGGGAGCTGTTTTTT. Protein sequence: CASSFMSTGEWTGELFF. V is TRBV28 and J is TRBJ2-2; 7 bases map to TRBD1. Germline CDR1 is MDHEN and CDR2 is SYDVKM. Unmatched junction bases numbered 12, after V lost 3 bases and J lost 5 bases. The CDR3 runs 17 residues.

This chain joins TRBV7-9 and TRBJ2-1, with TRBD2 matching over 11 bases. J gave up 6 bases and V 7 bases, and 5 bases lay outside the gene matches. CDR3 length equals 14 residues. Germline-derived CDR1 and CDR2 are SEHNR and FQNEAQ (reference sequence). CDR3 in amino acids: CASTELAGVNEQFF. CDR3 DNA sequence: TGTGCCAGCACCGAACTAGCGGGAGTCAATGAGCAGTTCTTC.

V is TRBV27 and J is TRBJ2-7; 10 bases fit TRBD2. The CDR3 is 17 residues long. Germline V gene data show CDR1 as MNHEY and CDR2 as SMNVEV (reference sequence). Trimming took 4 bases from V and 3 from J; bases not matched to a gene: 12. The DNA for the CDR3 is TGTGCCAGCAGTTCTGGCCCCGGGACTAGCGAGAACTACGAGCAGTACTTC. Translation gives CASSSGPGTSENYEQYF.

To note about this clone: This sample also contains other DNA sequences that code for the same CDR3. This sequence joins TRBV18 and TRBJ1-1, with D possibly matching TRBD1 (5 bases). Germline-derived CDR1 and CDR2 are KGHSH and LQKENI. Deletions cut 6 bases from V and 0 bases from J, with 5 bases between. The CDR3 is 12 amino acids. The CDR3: CASSGLNTEAFF. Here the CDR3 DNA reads TGTGCCAGCTCGGGGCTGAACACTGAAGCTTTCTTT.

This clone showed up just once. The CDR3 DNA reads as TGTGCCAGCAGCGCCTGGCCCGGGACAACCAACAACTATGGCTACACCTTC. Encoded protein: CASSAWPGTTNNYGYTF. The chain combines TRBV9 with TRBJ1-2; D possibly corresponds to TRBD1 (6 bases). Germline V gives CDR1 SGDLS, CDR2 YYNGEE. The CDR3 sequence is 17 residues long. The V end lost 3 bases, the J end lost 2 bases, and 20 bases lay between the germline ends. Looking up the rest from reference TRBV9 and TRBJ1-2 gives the full variable domain: DSGVTQTPKHLITATGQRVTLRCSPRSGDLSVYWYQQSLDQGLQFLIQYYNGEERAKGNILERFSAQQFPDLHSELNLSSLELGDSALYFCASSAWPGTTNNYGYTFGSGTRLTVV.

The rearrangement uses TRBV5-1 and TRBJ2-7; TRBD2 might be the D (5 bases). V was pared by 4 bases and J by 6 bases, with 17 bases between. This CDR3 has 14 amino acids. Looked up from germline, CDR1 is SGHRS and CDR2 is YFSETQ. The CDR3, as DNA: TGCGCCAGCAGCCAGACCCGGGGTGGCGGCGAGCAGTACTTC. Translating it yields CASSQTRGGGEQYF. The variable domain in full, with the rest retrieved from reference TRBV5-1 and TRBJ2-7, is KAGVTQTPRYLIKTRGQQVTLSCSPISGHRSVSWYQQTPGQGLQFLFEYFSETQRNKGNFPGRFSGRQFSNSRSEMNVSTLELGDSALYLCASSQTRGGGEQYFGPGTRLTVT.

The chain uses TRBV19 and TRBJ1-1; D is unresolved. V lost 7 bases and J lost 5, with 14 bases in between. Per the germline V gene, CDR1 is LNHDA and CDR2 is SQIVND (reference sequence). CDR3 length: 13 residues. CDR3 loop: CASIERAGTEAFF. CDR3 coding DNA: TGTGCCAGTATAGAGCGCGCAGGAACTGAAGCTTTCTTT.

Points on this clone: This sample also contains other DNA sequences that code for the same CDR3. CDR3 region: CASSPGGSGANVLTF. The DNA of the CDR3 is TGTGCCAGCAGCCCCGGAGGTTCTGGGGCCAACGTCCTGACTTTC. This chain uses TRBV9 with TRBJ2-6, with a weak D call TRBD2 (5 bases). CDR1 and CDR2 from the germline V gene are SGDLS and YYNGEE. V was shortened by 4 bases and J by 1 base, with 9 bases between the two germline ends. CDR3 size: 15 residues.

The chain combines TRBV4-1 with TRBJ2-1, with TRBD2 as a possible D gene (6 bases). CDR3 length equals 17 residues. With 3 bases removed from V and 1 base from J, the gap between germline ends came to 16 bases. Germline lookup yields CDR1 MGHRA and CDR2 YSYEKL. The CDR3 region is CASSHPRGRMSYNEQFF. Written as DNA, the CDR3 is TGCGCCAGCAGCCATCCGAGAGGGAGGATGTCCTACAATGAGCAGTTCTTC.

DNA of the CDR3: TGTGCCAGTAGTATATGGCTTAGCAATCAGCCCCAGCATTTT. Its protein is CASSIWLSNQPQHF. This chain links TRBV19 with TRBJ1-5; D is ambiguous. CDR1 and CDR2 (germline): LNHDA, SQIVND (reference sequence). Between the trimmed V and J ends, which lost 2 bases and 0 bases, there was a span of 5 bases. The CDR3 covers 14 residues.

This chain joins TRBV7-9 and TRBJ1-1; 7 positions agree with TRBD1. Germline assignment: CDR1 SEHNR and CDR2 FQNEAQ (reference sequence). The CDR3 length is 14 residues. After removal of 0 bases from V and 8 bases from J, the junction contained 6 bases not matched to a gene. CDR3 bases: TGTGCCAGCAGCTTAGCGTCTACAGGGGCCGAAGCTTTCTTT. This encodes CASSLASTGAEAFF.